One and the same sample provided the 12 T cell receptor beta chains below, sequenced in a study of blood T cell repertoires in COVID-19. TCRdb keeps only in-frame clones here, not all; method: immunoSEQ multiplex PCR. The table has 95,000 or so clones, roughly 86% seen once. Sequencing used peripheral blood. Receptors were obtained from a human donor in a cohort sampled during active COVID-19.

In its sample, this clone was seen once. The chain joins TRBV6-4 to TRBJ2-1, with TRBD2 matching 11 bases. Germline V gene sequence: CDR1 MRHNA, CDR2 SNTAGT. V trimming: 6 bases; J trimming: 0 bases; junction bases outside the gene matches: 13. This CDR3 spans 19 amino acids. CDR3 in amino acids: CASSLRLAGTPSSYNEQFF. Written as DNA, the CDR3 is TGTGCCAGCAGCCTACGACTAGCGGGGACCCCAAGCTCCTACAATGAGCAGTTCTTC.

This rearrangement joins TRBV27 to TRBJ2-7; unclear D gene. The CDR3 runs to 13 residues. Per germline, CDR1 MNHEY and CDR2 SMNVEV (reference sequence). Trimming shortened V by 7 bases and J by 0 bases, and 10 bases separated the two germline ends. CDR3 loop: CASMSRNSYEQYF. CDR3 nucleotide sequence: TGTGCCAGCATGAGCCGCAACTCCTACGAGCAGTACTTC.

The chain joins TRBV7-8 to TRBJ1-1; TRBD1 agrees at 7 bases. CDR3 length equals 17 residues. With 5 bases clipped from V and 0 bases from J, the junction kept 12 bases outside the gene matches. The germline V gene encodes CDR1 SGHVS and CDR2 FQNEAQ. As DNA, the CDR3 is TGTGCCAGCAGCCCAAACCTACCGGGACAGATGAACACTGAAGCTTTCTTT. It specifies CASSPNLPGQMNTEAFF.

The table lists this clone with a count of one. The chain is built from TRBV10-2 and TRBJ2-7; 8 nucleotides agree with TRBD1. Germline CDR1 reads WSHSY; CDR2 reads SAAADI. The CDR3 runs to 15 residues. Trimming at V came to 0 bases and at J to 2 bases, leaving 3 bases not matched to a gene. The CDR3 loop is CASSESNRGTYEQYF. Written as DNA, the CDR3 is TGCGCCAGCAGTGAGTCTAACAGGGGGACCTACGAGCAGTACTTC.

The chain couples TRBV10-2 to TRBJ2-7; 7 bases are a match to TRBD1. V shed 3 bases and J 2 bases; nucleotides not matched to a gene: 4. The CDR3 is made up of 14 amino acids. In germline, CDR1 is WSHSY, CDR2 SAAADI. CDR3 amino acids: CASSDRGLTYEQYF. The CDR3 nucleotides read TGCGCCAGCAGTGACAGGGGGTTGACCTACGAGCAGTACTTC.

The chain recombines TRBV30 with TRBJ1-4, with D possibly being TRBD1 (6 bases). The V end was cut by 0 bases, the J end by 7 bases, with 18 bases between. Germline CDR1 reads GTSNPN; CDR2 reads SVGIG (reference sequence). The CDR3 loop spans 16 amino acids. The CDR3, as DNA: TGTGCCTGGAGTGTACGGGGACACCCGAGGAGTGAAAAACTGTTTTTT. It is translated as CAWSVRGHPRSEKLFF.

This clone has just one count. CDR3 amino acids: CASSQDLVQGAADTQYF. The CDR3 DNA sequence: TGTGCCAGCAGCCAAGACCTGGTACAGGGGGCCGCAGATACGCAGTATTTT. This chain connects TRBV4-2 to TRBJ2-3; 9 nucleotides agree with TRBD1. The CDR3 is 17 amino acids. Germline-derived CDR1 and CDR2 are LGHNA and YNFKEQ. V shed 0 bases, J shed 4 bases, and the junction held 8 bases outside the gene matches.

J is TRBJ1-5 and V is TRBV6-5; D might be TRBD1 (6 bases). Germline V gives CDR1 MNHEY, CDR2 SVGAGI. The ends were cut back, 8 bases at V and 5 bases at J, with 13 bases in the middle. The CDR3 is 13 residues long. The CDR3 sequence: CASLVQGDQPQHF. In nucleotides, the CDR3 is TGTGCCAGCCTTGTACAGGGCGATCAGCCCCAGCATTTT.

This chain links TRBV5-5 with TRBJ2-7, with 8 bases lining up with TRBD1. V gave up 3 bases and J gave up 6 bases; unmatched junction bases: 11. Per germline, CDR1 SGHKS and CDR2 YYEKEE (reference sequence). The CDR3 sequence is 15 residues long. The DNA of the CDR3 is TGTGCCAGCAGCTGGCTGGACAGGGCGAACGGCGAGCAGTACTTC. Its protein product is CASSWLDRANGEQYF.

The V gene is TRBV6-1, the J gene TRBJ1-6, with 8 nucleotides matching TRBD1. V gave up 3 bases and J gave up 13 bases; unmatched junction bases: 5. Germline V gene sequence: CDR1 MNHNS, CDR2 SASEGT. CDR3 length equals 13 residues. DNA for the CDR3: TGTGCCAGCAGTGACGGACAGGGAGGGCCCCTCCACTTT. Its translation: CASSDGQGGPLHF.

This sequence joins TRBV2 and TRBJ1-2; D remains unclear. The CDR3 extends over 10 amino acids. Germline V CDR1 and CDR2: SNHLY, FYNNEI. V was cut by 5 bases and J by 10 bases, with 8 bases left in between. The chain's CDR3 is CASSTYTYTF. DNA for the CDR3: TGTGCCAGCAGTACATATACCTACACCTTC.

J is TRBJ1-1 and V is TRBV5-1, with 8 positions matching TRBD1. This CDR3 has 13 residues. The germline V gene encodes CDR1 SGHRS and CDR2 YFSETQ. With 4 bases clipped from V and 5 bases from J, the junction kept 4 bases outside the gene matches. As DNA, the CDR3 is TGCGCCAGCAGCGGGACAGGTAGGACTGAAGCTTTCTTT. As protein: CASSGTGRTEAFF.